The entry below gives a single T cell receptor beta chain sequence along with its context. This specimen comes from a study of blood T cell repertoires in COVID-19. Across the study: There were acute and convalescent COVID-19 samples, and they came from the United States, Italy and Spain. T cells, B-cell-depleted T cells, or PBMCs supplied cDNA or gDNA.

Per the study methods: Estimates of nucleated cell counts were drawn from the amplification of reference gene primers. Here immunoSEQ multiplex PCR was the method, and the copy in TCRdb shows in-frame clones only, minus some. V and J calls and clone size are as listed in that table; D and trimming were resolved from the DNA. This table holds under 200,000 clones, around 90% found once. Trimming cost V 0 bases and J 12 bases, with 12 bases left between them. The CDR3 covers 12 residues. Per the germline V gene, CDR1 is ENHRY and CDR2 is SYGVKD. The chain carries TRBV10-3 and TRBJ2-7; D is perhaps TRBD1 (6 bases). The specimen sequenced was peripheral blood. The clonotype was recovered from a man between 45 and 60 years old with acute or convalescent COVID-19. The CDR3 spells CAISESGQSLYF. In nucleotides, the CDR3 is TGTGCCATCAGTGAGTCAGGACAGAGTTTGTACTTC.